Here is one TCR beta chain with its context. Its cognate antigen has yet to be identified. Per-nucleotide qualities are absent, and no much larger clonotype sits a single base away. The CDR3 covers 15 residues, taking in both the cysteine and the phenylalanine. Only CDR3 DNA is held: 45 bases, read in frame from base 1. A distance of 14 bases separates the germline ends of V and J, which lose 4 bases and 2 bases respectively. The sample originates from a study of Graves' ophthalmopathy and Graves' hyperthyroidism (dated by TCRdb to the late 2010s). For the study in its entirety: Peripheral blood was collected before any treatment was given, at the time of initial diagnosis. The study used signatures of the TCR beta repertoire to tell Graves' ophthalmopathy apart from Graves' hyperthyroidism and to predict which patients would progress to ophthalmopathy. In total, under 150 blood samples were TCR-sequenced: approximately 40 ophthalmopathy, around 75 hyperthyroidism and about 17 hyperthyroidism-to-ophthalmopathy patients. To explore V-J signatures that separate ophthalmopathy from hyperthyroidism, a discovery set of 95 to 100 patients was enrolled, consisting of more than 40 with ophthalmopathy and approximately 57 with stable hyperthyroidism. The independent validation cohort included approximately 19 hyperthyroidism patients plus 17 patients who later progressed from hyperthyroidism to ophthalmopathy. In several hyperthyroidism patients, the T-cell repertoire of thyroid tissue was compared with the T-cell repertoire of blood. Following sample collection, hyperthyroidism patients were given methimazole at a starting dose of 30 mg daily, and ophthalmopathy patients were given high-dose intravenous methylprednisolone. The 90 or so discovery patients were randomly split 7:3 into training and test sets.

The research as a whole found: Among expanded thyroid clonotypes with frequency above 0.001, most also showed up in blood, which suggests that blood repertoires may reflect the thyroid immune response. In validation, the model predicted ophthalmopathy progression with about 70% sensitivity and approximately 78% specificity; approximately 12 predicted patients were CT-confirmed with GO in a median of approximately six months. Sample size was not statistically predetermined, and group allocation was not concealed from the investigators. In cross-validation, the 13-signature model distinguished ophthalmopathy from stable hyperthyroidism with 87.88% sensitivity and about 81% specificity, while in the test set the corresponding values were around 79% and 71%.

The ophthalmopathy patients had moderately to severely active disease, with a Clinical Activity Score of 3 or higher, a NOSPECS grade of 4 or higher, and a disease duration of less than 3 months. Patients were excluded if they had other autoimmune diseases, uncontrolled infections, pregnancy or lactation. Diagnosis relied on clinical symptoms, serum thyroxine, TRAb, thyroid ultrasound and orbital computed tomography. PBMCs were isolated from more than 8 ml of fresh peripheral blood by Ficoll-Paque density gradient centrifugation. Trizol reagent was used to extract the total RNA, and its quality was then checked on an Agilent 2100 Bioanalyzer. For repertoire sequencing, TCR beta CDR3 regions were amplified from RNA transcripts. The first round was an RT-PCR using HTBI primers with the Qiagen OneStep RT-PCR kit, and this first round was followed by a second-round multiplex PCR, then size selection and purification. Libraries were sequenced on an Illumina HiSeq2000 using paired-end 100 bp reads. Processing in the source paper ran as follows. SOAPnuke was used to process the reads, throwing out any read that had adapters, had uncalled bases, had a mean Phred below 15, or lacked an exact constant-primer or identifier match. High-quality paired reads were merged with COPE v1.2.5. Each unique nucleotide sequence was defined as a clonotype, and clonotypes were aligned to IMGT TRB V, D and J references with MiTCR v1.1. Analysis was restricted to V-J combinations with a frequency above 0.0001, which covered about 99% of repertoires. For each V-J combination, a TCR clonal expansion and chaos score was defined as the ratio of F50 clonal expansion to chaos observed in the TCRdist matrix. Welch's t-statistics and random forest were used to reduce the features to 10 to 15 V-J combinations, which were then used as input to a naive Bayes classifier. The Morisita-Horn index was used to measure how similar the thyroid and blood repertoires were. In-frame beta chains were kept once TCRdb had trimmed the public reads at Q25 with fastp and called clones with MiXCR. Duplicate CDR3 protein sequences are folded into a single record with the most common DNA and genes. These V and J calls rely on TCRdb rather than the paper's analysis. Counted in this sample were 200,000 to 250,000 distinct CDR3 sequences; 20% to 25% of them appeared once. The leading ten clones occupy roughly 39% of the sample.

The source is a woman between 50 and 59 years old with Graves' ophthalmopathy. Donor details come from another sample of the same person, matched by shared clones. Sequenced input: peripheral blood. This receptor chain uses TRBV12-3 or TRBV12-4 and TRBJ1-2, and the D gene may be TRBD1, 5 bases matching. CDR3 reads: CASSSGTSRNYGYTF. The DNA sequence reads TGTGCCAGCAGTTCAGGGACCTCAAGGAACTATGGCTACACCTTC.